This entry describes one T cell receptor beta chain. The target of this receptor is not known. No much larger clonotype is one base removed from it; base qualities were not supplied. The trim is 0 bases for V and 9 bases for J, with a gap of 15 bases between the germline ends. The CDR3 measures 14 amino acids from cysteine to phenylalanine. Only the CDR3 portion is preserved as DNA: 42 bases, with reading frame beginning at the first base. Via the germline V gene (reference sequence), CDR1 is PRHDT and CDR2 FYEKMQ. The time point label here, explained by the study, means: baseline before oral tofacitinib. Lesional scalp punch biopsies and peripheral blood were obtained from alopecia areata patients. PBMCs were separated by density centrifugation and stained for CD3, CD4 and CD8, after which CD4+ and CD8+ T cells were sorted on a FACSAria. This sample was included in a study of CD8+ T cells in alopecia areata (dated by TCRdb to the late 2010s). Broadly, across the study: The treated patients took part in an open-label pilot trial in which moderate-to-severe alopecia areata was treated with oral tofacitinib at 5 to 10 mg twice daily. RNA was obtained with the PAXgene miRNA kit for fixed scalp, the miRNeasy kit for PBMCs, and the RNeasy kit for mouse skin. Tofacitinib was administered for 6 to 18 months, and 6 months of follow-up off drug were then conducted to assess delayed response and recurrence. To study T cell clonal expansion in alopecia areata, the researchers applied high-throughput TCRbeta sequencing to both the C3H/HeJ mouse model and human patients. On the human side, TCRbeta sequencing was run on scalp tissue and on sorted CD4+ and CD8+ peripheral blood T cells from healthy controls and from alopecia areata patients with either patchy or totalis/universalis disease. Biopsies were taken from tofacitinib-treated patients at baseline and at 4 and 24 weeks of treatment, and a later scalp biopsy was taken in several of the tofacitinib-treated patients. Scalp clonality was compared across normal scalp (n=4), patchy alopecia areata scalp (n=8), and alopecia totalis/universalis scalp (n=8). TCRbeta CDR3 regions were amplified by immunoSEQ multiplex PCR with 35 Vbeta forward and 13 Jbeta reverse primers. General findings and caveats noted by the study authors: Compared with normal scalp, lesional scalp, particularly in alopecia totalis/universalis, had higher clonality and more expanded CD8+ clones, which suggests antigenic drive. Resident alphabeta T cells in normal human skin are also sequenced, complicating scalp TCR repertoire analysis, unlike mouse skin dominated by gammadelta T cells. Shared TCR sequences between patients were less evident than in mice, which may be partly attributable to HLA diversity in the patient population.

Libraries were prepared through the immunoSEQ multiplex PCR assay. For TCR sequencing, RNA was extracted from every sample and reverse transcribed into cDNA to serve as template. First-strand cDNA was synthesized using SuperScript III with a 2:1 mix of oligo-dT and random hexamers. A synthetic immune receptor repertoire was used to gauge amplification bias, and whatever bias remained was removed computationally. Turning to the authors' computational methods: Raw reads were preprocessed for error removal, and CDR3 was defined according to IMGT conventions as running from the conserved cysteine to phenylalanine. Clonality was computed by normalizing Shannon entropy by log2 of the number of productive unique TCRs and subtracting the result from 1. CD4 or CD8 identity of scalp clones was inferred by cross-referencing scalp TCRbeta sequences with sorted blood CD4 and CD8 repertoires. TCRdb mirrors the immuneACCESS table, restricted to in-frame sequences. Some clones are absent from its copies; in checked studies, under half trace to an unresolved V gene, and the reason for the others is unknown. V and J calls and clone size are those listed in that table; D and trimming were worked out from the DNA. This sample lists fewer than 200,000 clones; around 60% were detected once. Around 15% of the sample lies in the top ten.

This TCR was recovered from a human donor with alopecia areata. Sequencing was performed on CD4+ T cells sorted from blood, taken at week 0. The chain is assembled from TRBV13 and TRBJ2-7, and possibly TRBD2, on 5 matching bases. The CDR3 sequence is CASSLGPSSEGQYF. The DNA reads TGTGCCAGCAGCTTAGGCCCTAGCTCCGAGGGGCAGTACTTC.